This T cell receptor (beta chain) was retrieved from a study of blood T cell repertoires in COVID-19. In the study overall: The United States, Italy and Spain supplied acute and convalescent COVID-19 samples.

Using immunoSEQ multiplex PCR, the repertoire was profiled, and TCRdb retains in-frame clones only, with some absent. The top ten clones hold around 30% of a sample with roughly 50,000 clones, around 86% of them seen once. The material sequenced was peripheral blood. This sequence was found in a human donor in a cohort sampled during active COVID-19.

CDR3 in DNA: TGTGCCAGCAGCTTGGGGGGACAGCCGGAATATGGCTACACCTTC. This gives the protein CASSLGGQPEYGYTF. The gene calls are TRBV5-4 and TRBJ1-2, with 7 nucleotides matching TRBD1. The CDR3 extends over 15 amino acids. Germline values: CDR1 SGHNT, CDR2 YYREEE (reference sequence). Trimming at V came to 0 bases and at J to 5 bases, leaving 7 bases not matched to a gene.